This TCR beta chain was found in a study of blood T cell repertoires in COVID-19. The overall study: From the United States, Italy and Spain came samples of acute and convalescent COVID-19. In each case, the material was cDNA or gDNA derived from T cells, B-cell-depleted T cells, or PBMCs.

A few counts support this clone. Per the original data handling: Reference gene primer amplification gave estimated nucleated cell counts. Clones were sequenced by immunoSEQ multiplex PCR, and TCRdb holds only the in-frame ones, with some missing. For V, J and clone size, that table is used; D and trimming come from the DNA. The sample yields 270,000 or so clones, 83% seen once. This receptor was identified in a woman aged 50 to 60 who had recovered from COVID-19. Sequenced material: peripheral blood.

This chain's CDR3 is CASSFSGGYEPQHF. CDR3 coding DNA: TGTGCCAGCAGTTTTTCAGGGGGATACGAGCCCCAGCATTTT. The chain recombines TRBV28 with TRBJ1-5; 7 nucleotides align to TRBD1. The CDR3 length is 14 residues. Germline values: CDR1 MDHEN, CDR2 SYDVKM. With V trimmed by 3 bases and J by 8 bases, 7 bases remained unmatched.